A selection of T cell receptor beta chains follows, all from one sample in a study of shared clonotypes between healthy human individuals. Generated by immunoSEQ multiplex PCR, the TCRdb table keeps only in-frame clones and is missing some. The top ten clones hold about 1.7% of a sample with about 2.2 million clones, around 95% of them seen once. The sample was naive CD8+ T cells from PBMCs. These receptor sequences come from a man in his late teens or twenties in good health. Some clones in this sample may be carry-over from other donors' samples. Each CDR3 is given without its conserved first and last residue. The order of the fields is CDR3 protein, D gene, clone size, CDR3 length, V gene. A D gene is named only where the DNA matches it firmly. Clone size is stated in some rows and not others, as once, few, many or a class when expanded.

ASSGNSGVAKNIQY	TRBD2	.	14	TRBV9
ASSLPGQGSMQY	TRBD1	.	12	TRBV7-6
ASSSEQGWTEAF	.	few	12	TRBV7-9
ASSLVGGINEQF	.	.	12	TRBV27
ASSEETGRTLRGTGELF	.	.	17	TRBV9
ASSSRRGENTGELF	TRBD2	once	14	TRBV11-2
ASSPHRGPYEQY	.	.	12	TRBV27
ASSQALWLGTDTQY	.	.	14	TRBV4-1
SVLLADHNEQF	TRBD2	.	11	TRBV29-1
ASSVVASGSTYEQY	TRBD2	.	14	TRBV9
ASSLWRRFTYNEQF	.	.	14	TRBV5-6
ASSYSPRPTSDGYT	.	once	14	TRBV6-5
ASSDSRDYQSNEQF	TRBD2	.	14	TRBV9
ASSPDRGGYEQY	TRBD1	.	12	TRBV7-2
SVEDEEPGYT	.	.	10	TRBV29-1
ASSQEGTPWVSTNEKLF	.	once	17	TRBV4-1
ASSLLRQGRTSTDTQY	.	.	16	TRBV28
ASSQDEPLATPYNEQF	.	once	16	TRBV4-3
ASGPGQGVGYEQY	TRBD1	.	13	TRBV7-2
ASSRNSGVYINEQF	.	.	14	TRBV5-5
ASRTGSYTEAF	.	.	11	TRBV19
ASRSGPPPYEQY	.	.	12	TRBV25-1
ASRRGDEQF	TRBD2	.	9	TRBV30
ASSHGTTNTDTQY	TRBD2	.	13	TRBV5-8
SAIIGTATTDTQY	TRBD1	.	13	TRBV29-1
ASSLALAGTDTQY	TRBD2	.	13	TRBV5-1
ATQPRESYEQY	.	.	11	TRBV19
ASTIEGVLSTDTQY	.	.	14	TRBV2
ATAVNTQY	.	.	8	TRBV7-2
ASSHPGTSGNTGELF	TRBD2	.	15	TRBV27
ASSDRVQSYFSEAF	.	.	14	TRBV6-1
ASSEWVLKGYEQY	.	.	13	TRBV6-1
ASSPRQGAEMNTEAF	TRBD1	.	15	TRBV7-9
ASSEVSRGSLYYEQY	.	.	15	TRBV6-1
ASSLGAPGELF	.	.	11	TRBV7-2
ASSGVVGKNYGYT	.	.	13	TRBV25-1
ASSQDSTNTEAF	.	.	12	TRBV4-3
ASSLGNSGTDTQY	.	.	13	TRBV7-9
ASSSNRQNSYEQY	.	.	13	TRBV5-5
ATSRDRGSSYNEQF	.	.	14	TRBV15